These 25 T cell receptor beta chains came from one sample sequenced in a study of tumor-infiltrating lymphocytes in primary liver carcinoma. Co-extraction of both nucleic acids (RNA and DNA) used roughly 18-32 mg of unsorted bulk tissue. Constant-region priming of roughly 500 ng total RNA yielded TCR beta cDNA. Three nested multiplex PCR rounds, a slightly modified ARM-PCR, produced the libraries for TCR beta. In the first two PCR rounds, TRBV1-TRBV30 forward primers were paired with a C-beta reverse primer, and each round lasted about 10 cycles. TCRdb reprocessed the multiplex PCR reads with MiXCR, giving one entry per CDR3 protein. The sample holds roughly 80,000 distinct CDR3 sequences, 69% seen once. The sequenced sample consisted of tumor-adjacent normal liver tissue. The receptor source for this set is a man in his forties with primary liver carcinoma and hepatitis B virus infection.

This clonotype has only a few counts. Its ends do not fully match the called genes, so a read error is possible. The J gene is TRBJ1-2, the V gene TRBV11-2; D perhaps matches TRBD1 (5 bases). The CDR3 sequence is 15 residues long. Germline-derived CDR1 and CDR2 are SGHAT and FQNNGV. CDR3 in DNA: TGTGACAGCAGCTATACAAGGGGCTCCTCCCCTGGTTACACCTTC. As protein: CDSSYTRGSSPGYTF. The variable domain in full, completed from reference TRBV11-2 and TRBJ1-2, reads EAGVAQSPRYKIIEKRQSVAFWCNPISGHATLYWYQQILGQGPKLLIQFQNNGVVDDSQLPKDRFSAERLKGVDSTLKIQPAKLEDSAVYLCDSSYTRGSSPGYTFGSGTRLTVV.

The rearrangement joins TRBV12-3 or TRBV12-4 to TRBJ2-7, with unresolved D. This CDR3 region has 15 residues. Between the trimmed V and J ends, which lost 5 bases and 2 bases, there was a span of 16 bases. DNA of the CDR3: TGTGCCAGCAGTCTACATGGGATTCACCCCTACGAGCAGTACTTC. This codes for CASSLHGIHPYEQYF.

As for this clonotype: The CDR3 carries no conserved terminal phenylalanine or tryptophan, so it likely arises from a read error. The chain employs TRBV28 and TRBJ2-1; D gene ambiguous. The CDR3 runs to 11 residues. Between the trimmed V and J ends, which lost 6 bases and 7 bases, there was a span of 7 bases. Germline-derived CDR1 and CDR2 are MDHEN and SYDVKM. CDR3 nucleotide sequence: TGTGCCAGCAGCAGGCGTAATGAGCAGTTCTTA. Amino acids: CASSRRNEQFL.

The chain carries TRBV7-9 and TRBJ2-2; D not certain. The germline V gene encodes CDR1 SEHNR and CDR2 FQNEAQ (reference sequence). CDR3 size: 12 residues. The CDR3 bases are TGTGCATCTCCTGAGGACACCGGGGAGCTGTTTTTT. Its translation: CASPEDTGELFF.

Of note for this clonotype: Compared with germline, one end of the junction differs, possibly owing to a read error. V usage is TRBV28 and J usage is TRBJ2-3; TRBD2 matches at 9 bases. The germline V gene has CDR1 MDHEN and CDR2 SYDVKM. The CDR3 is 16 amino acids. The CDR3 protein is CASSPVLGTSIDTQYF. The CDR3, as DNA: TGTGCCAGCAGTCCAGTTCTTGGGACTAGCATAGATACGCAGTACTTT.

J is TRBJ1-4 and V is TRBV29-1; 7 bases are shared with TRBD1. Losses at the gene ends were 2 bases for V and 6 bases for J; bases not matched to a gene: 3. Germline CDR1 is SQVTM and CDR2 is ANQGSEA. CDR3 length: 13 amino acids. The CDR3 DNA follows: TGCAGCGTTGAACGTCAGGGGGATGAAAAACTGTTTTTT. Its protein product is CSVERQGDEKLFF. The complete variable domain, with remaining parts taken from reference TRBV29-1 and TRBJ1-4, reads SAVISQKPSRDICQRGTSLTIQCQVDSQVTMMFWYRQQPGQSLTLIATANQGSEATYESGFVIDKFPISRPNLTFSTLTVSNMSPEDSSIYLCSVERQGDEKLFFGSGTQLSVL.

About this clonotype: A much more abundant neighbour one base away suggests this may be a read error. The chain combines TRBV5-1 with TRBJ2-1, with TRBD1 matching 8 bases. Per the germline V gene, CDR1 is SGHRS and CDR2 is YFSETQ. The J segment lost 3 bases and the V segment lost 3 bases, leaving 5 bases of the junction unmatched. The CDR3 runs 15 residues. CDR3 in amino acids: CASSYGDRFYNEQFF. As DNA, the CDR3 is TGCGCCAGCAGCTACGGGGACAGGTTCTACAATGAGCAGTTCTTC.

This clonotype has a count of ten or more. The CDR3 is CASSPGTSGYNEQFF. As DNA, the CDR3 is TGCGCCAGCAGCCCGGGGACTAGCGGCTACAATGAGCAGTTCTTC. The rearrangement uses TRBV5-1 and TRBJ2-1; the match to TRBD2 covers 11 bases. The V gene's germline CDR1 is SGHRS and CDR2 YFSETQ. The junction had 3 bases not matched to a gene; V was cut back by 4 bases and J by 3 bases. CDR3 length: 15 residues.

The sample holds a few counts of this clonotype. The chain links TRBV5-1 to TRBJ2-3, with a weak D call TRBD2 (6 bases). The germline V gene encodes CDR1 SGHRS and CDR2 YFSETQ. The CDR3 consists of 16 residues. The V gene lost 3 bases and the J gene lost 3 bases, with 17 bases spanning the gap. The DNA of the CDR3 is TGCGCCAGCAGCTCGACGACTGGCGGGGTTACAGATACGCAGTATTTT. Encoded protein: CASSSTTGGVTDTQYF.

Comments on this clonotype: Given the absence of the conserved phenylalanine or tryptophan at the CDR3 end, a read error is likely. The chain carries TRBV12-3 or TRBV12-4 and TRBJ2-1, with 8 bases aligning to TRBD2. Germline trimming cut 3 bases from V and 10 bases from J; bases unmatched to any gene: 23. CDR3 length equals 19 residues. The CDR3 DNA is TGTGCCAGCAGTTTCTCAAGGGTGAAGCGGGAGCGTTTGTCCTACGAGCAGTTCCTC. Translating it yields CASSFSRVKRERLSYEQFL.

The CDR3 DNA sequence: TGTGCCAGCAGCTTAAGTAGGGATTCACTCCCCCACTTT. It yields the protein CASSLSRDSLPHF. The chain couples TRBV11-2 to TRBJ1-6; no definite D call. Germline values: CDR1 SGHAT, CDR2 FQNNGV. There are 13 residues in the CDR3. V lost 2 bases and J 18 bases, leaving 17 bases between the germline ends.

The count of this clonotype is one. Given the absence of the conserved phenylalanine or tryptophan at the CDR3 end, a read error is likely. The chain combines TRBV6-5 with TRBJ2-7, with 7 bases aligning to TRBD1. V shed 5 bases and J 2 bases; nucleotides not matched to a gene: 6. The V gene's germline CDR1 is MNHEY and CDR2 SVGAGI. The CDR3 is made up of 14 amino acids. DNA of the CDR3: TGTGCCAGCAGTAATGTGCAGGGGGCCTACGAGCAGTACATC. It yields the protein CASSNVQGAYEQYI.

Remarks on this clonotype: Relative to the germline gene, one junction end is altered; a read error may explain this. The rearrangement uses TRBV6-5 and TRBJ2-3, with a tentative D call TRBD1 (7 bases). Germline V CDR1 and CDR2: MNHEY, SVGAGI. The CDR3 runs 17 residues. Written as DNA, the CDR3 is TGTGCCAGCAGTTCACTCCCCCTAAGTGGGGGGACAGATGCGCAGTATTTT. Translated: CASSSLPLSGGTDAQYF.

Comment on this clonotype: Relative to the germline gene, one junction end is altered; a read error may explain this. CDR3 nucleotides: TGTGTCAGCAGTGACAGGGCCTCATACGAGCAGTACTTC. It is translated as CVSSDRASYEQYF. The genes are TRBV6-2 or TRBV6-3 and TRBJ2-7, with 7 bases matching TRBD1. CDR1 and CDR2 (germline): MNHEY, SVGEGT. The CDR3 is made up of 13 amino acids.

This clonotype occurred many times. The CDR3 region has the DNA TGCGCCAGCAGCCAAGATAGCCGAAATTACCCTCAAGAGACCCAGTACTTC. Translated, it gives CASSQDSRNYPQETQYF. This rearrangement joins TRBV4-1 to TRBJ2-5; D remains ambiguous. Per germline, CDR1 MGHRA and CDR2 YSYEKL. CDR3 length: 17 residues. V was clipped by 0 bases and J by 2 bases, with 16 bases between them.

The CDR3 here is CSALARQETQYF. The CDR3 coding sequence is TGCAGTGCACTGGCCCGCCAAGAGACCCAGTACTTC. The chain employs TRBV20-1 and TRBJ2-5; D unresolved. This CDR3 has 12 amino acids. Germline CDR1 reads DFQATT; CDR2 reads SNEGSKA (reference sequence). The V end lost 6 bases, the J end lost 1 base, and 9 bases lay between the germline ends.

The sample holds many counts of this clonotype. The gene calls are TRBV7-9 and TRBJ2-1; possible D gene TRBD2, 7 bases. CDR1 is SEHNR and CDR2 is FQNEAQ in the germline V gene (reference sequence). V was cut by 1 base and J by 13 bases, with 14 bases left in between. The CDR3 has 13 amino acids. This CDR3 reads CASSLVDAGAQFF. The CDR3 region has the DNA TGTGCCAGCAGCTTAGTTGACGCGGGGGCCCAGTTCTTC.

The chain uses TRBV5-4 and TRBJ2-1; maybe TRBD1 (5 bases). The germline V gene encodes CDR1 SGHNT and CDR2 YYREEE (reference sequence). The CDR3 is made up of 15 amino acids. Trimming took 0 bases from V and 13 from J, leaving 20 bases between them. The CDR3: CASSLGGLNSSVQFF. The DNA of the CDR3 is TGTGCCAGCAGCTTGGGGGGCCTCAATTCCTCCGTACAGTTCTTC. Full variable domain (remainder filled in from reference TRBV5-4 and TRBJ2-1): ETGVTQSPTHLIKTRGQQVTLRCSSQSGHNTVSWYQQALGQGPQFIFQYYREEENGRGNFPPRFSGLQFPNYSSELNVNALELDDSALYLCASSLGGLNSSVQFFGPGTRLTVL.

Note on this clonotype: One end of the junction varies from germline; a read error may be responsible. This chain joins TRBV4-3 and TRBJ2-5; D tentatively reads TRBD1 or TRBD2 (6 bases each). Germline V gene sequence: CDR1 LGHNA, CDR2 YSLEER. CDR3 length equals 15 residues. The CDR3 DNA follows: TGTGCCAGCAGCCAAACGAGGGGGAGGCAAGAGACCCACTACTTC. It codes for CASSQTRGRQETHYF.

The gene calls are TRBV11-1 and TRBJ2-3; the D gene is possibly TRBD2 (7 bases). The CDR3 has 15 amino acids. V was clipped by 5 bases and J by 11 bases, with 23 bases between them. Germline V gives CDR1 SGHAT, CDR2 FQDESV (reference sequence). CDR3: CASSEGGGLTGRQYF. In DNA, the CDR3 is TGTGCCAGCAGCGAAGGCGGGGGTCTGACAGGTAGGCAGTATTTT.

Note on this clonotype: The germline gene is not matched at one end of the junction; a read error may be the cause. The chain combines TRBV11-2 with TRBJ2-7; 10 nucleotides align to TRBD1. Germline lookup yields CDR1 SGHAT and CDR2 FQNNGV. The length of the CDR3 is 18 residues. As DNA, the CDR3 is TGTGCCGGCAGCTTAGTTGGGTCGAGACAGGGGGCCTCCTACCAGCAATATTTC. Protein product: CAGSLVGSRQGASYQQYF.

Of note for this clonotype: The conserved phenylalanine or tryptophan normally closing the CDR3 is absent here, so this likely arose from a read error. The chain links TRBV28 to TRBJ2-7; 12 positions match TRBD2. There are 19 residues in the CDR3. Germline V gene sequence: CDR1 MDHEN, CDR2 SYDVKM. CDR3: CASSFFGLAGGRISNEQYY. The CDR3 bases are TGTGCCAGCAGTTTTTTCGGTCTAGCGGGAGGGCGAATCTCCAACGAGCAGTACTAC.

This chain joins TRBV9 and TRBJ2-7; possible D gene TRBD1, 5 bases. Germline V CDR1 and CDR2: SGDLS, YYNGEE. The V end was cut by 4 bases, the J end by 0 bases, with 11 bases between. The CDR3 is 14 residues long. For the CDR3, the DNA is TGTGCCAGCAGCACAGGACCTAGCTCCTACGAGCAGTACTTC. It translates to CASSTGPSSYEQYF.

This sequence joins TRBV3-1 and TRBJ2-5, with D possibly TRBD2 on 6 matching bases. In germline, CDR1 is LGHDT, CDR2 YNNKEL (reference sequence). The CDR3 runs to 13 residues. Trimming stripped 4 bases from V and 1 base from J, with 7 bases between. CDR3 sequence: CASSPSVQETQYF. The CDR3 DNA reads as TGTGCCAGCAGCCCTAGCGTCCAAGAGACCCAGTACTTC.

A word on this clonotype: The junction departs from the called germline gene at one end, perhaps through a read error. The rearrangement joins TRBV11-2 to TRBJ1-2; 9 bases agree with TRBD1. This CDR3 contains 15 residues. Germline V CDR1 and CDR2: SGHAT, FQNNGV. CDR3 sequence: CASTYTGGSSSGFTF. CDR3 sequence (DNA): TGTGCCAGCACCTATACAGGGGGCTCCTCCTCTGGCTTCACCTTC.